This T cell receptor (beta chain) was retrieved from a study of blood T cell repertoires in COVID-19. Study at large: T cells, B-cell-depleted T cells, or PBMCs provided the cDNA or gDNA that served as material.

Germline V gene data show CDR1 as SGHRS and CDR2 as YFSETQ. The ends were cut back, 2 bases at V and 3 bases at J, with 12 bases in the middle. The CDR3 is made up of 15 amino acids. Per the study methods: Estimation of nucleated cell counts was performed using reference gene primer amplification. Sequencing used immunoSEQ multiplex PCR; TCRdb keeps in-frame clones, though not all of them. That table gives V, J and clone size, and the DNA gave D and trimming. Of 250,000 to 300,000 clones listed, roughly nine tenths are singletons. Participant age was about 18 to 89 years, and participants resided in fewer than 25 US areas. Participants' reported clinical history set cohort assignment.

This chain connects TRBV5-1 to TRBJ1-5; TRBD1 might be the D (5 bases). The sequence came from a woman in her fifties or sixties who had recovered from COVID-19. Sequencing was carried out using PBMCs or T cells enriched from blood (not recorded which). Here the CDR3 reads CASSFGGGNNQPQHF. The CDR3 DNA sequence: TGCGCCAGCAGCTTTGGGGGAGGGAACAATCAGCCCCAGCATTTT.